This T cell receptor (beta chain) emerged from a study of T cell changes during pregnancy in multiple sclerosis. Trimming took off 0 bases at V and 4 bases at J, with 18 bases between the two ends. The CDR3 spans 17 residues. Germline V gene sequence: CDR1 SGHNT, CDR2 YYREEE (reference sequence). Method: immunoSEQ multiplex PCR; TCRdb's copy keeps in-frame clones and lacks some. The table has approximately 70,000 clones, around 94% seen once; the top ten hold roughly 0.14%. The sequence came from a female donor with multiple sclerosis, enrolled in a pregnancy study. The source material was CD4+ T cells from peripheral blood mononuclear cells, sampled after pregnancy. The chain has TRBV5-4 and TRBJ2-3; no reliable D call. This CDR3 is CASSLEAIQVTADTQYF. For the CDR3, the DNA is TGTGCCAGCAGCTTGGAAGCGATCCAAGTCACGGCAGATACGCAGTATTTT.